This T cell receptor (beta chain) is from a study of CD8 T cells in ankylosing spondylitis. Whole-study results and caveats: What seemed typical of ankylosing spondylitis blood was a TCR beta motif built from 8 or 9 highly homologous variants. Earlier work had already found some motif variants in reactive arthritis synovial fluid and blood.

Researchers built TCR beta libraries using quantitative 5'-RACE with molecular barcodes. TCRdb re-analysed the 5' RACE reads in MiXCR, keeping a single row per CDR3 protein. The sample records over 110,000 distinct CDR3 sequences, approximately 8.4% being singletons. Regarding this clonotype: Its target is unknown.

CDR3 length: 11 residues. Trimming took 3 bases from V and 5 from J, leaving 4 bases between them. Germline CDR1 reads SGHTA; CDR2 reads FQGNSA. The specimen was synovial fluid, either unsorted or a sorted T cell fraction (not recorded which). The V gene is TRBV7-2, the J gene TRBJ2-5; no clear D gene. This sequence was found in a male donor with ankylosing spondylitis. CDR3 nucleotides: TGTGCCAGCAGCTTTGTGGAGACCCAGTACTTC. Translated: CASSFVETQYF.